A selection of T cell receptor beta chains follows, all from one sample in a study of cytomegalovirus exposure and HLA in healthy donors. Some clones are missing from TCRdb's copy, which holds only in-frame ones; the method was immunoSEQ multiplex PCR. Seen here are 200,000 to 250,000 clones, roughly 80% observed once, and the top ten hold approximately 2.5%. Material: PBMCs. The receptors here all came from a woman aged 40-49 years in good health and CMV-seronegative. CDR3s include the opening cysteine and the closing phenylalanine or tryptophan. D genes are given only for firm matches. Size tells how often a clone was seen (once, few, many) or the class of an expanded clone, and some rows leave it out.

j_gene: TRBJ1-1
len: 14
v_gene: TRBV30
abundance: -
d_gene: TRBD1
CDR3aa: CAWRTGQVNTEAFF
CDR3nt: TGTGCCTGGAGAACGGGACAGGTGAACACTGAAGCTTTCTTT

j_gene: TRBJ2-1
len: 18
v_gene: TRBV12-1
abundance: -
d_gene: -
CDR3aa: CASSFGLAFEGSYNEQFF
CDR3nt: TGTGCCAGCAGCTTCGGACTAGCGTTTGAGGGCTCCTACAATGAGCAGTTCTTC

j_gene: TRBJ2-1
len: 15
v_gene: TRBV7-8
abundance: -
d_gene: TRBD2
CDR3aa: CASSFMTSGSYEQFF
CDR3nt: TGTGCCAGCAGCTTCATGACTAGCGGGAGCTATGAGCAGTTCTTC

j_gene: TRBJ2-4
len: 18
v_gene: TRBV4-1
abundance: -
d_gene: -
CDR3aa: CASSQVGGSGLAKNIQYF
CDR3nt: TGCGCCAGCAGCCAAGTTGGGGGTAGCGGTCTAGCCAAAAACATTCAGTACTTC

j_gene: TRBJ1-2
len: 12
v_gene: TRBV2
abundance: -
d_gene: -
CDR3aa: CASSLQGDGYTF
CDR3nt: TGTGCCAGCAGCTTACAGGGAGATGGCTACACCTTC

j_gene: TRBJ2-5
len: 12
v_gene: TRBV5-1
abundance: -
d_gene: TRBD2
CDR3aa: CASSLGGLEQYF
CDR3nt: TGCGCCAGCAGCTTGGGCGGACTAGAGCAGTACTTC

j_gene: TRBJ2-1
len: 16
v_gene: TRBV7-3
abundance: few
d_gene: TRBD2
CDR3aa: CASSLIGAGGYNEQFF
CDR3nt: TGTGCCAGCAGCTTAATTGGGGCGGGAGGTTACAATGAGCAGTTCTTC

j_gene: TRBJ2-1
len: 17
v_gene: TRBV15
abundance: -
d_gene: TRBD2
CDR3aa: CATSSPPGLAGTNEQFF
CDR3nt: TGTGCCACCAGCAGCCCCCCGGGGCTAGCGGGAACCAATGAGCAGTTCTTC

j_gene: TRBJ2-1
len: 15
v_gene: TRBV5-1
abundance: -
d_gene: TRBD2
CDR3aa: CASSRLAGVNNEQFF
CDR3nt: TGCGCCAGCAGCAGACTAGCGGGAGTTAACAATGAGCAGTTCTTC

j_gene: TRBJ2-5
len: 16
v_gene: TRBV5-8
abundance: -
d_gene: TRBD2
CDR3aa: CASSLGLAAYQETQYF
CDR3nt: TGTGCCAGCAGCTTGGGACTAGCGGCATACCAAGAGACCCAGTACTTC

j_gene: TRBJ2-1
len: 13
v_gene: TRBV7-9
abundance: -
d_gene: TRBD2
CDR3aa: CASRQREGCEQFF
CDR3nt: TGTGCCAGCAGGCAGCGGGAGGGATGTGAGCAGTTCTTC

j_gene: TRBJ2-6
len: 16
v_gene: TRBV9
abundance: -
d_gene: -
CDR3aa: CASSVGARSGANVLTF
CDR3nt: TGTGCCAGCAGCGTAGGAGCCCGTTCTGGGGCCAACGTCCTGACTTTC

j_gene: TRBJ1-5
len: 17
v_gene: TRBV21-1
abundance: -
d_gene: -
CDR3aa: CASSKAPPRAGNQPQHF
CDR3nt: TGTGCCAGCAGCAAAGCGCCTCCGCGGGCCGGGAATCAGCCCCAGCATTTT

j_gene: TRBJ2-7
len: 12
v_gene: TRBV10-2
abundance: -
d_gene: TRBD1
CDR3aa: CASSDLTGEQYF
CDR3nt: TGCGCCAGCAGTGACCTGACAGGGGAGCAGTACTTC

j_gene: TRBJ2-2
len: 12
v_gene: TRBV7-9
abundance: -
d_gene: -
CDR3aa: CSSSFSTGELFF
CDR3nt: TGTTCCAGCAGCTTCAGCACCGGGGAGCTGTTTTTT

j_gene: TRBJ2-1
len: 18
v_gene: TRBV18
abundance: -
d_gene: TRBD2
CDR3aa: CASSQGLAGVRNHNEQFF
CDR3nt: TGTGCCAGCTCACAAGGACTAGCGGGAGTCAGGAACCACAATGAGCAGTTCTTC

j_gene: TRBJ2-7
len: 15
v_gene: TRBV9
abundance: few
d_gene: TRBD2
CDR3aa: CASSVASGGSYEQYF
CDR3nt: TGTGCCAGCAGCGTAGCCAGCGGGGGATCCTACGAGCAGTACTTC

j_gene: TRBJ2-1
len: 13
v_gene: TRBV5-1
abundance: few
d_gene: -
CDR3aa: CASSWDSYNEQFF
CDR3nt: TGCGCCAGCAGCTGGGACTCTTACAATGAGCAGTTCTTC

j_gene: TRBJ1-6
len: 16
v_gene: TRBV5-1
abundance: -
d_gene: TRBD1
CDR3aa: CASSLAGTGVNSPLHF
CDR3nt: TGCGCCAGCAGCTTGGCTGGGACAGGGGTTAATTCACCCCTCCACTTT

j_gene: TRBJ1-2
len: 18
v_gene: TRBV4-1
abundance: -
d_gene: TRBD1
CDR3aa: CASSQVVRLAGGRSAYTF
CDR3nt: TGCGCCAGCAGCCAAGTAGTTCGGTTGGCAGGGGGGAGGAGTGCCTACACCTTC

j_gene: TRBJ2-7
len: 14
v_gene: TRBV19
abundance: -
d_gene: -
CDR3aa: CASSIEEGTYEQYF
CDR3nt: TGTGCCAGTAGTATAGAGGAGGGGACCTACGAGCAGTACTTC

j_gene: TRBJ2-5
len: 14
v_gene: TRBV2
abundance: once
d_gene: TRBD2
CDR3aa: CASSELAGIETQYF
CDR3nt: TGTGCCAGCAGTGAGCTAGCGGGTATAGAGACCCAGTACTTC

j_gene: TRBJ2-3
len: 16
v_gene: TRBV4-1
abundance: -
d_gene: -
CDR3aa: CASSPREVGATDTQYF
CDR3nt: TGCGCCAGCAGCCCCCGGGAGGTGGGGGCCACAGATACGCAGTATTTT

j_gene: TRBJ2-7
len: 14
v_gene: TRBV13
abundance: medium-sized
d_gene: TRBD2
CDR3aa: CASRARGGAYEQYF
CDR3nt: TGTGCCAGCAGAGCCCGGGGGGGGGCCTACGAGCAGTACTTC

j_gene: TRBJ2-1
len: 16
v_gene: TRBV11-2
abundance: -
d_gene: TRBD2
CDR3aa: CASSARLAGIYNEQFF
CDR3nt: TGTGCCAGCAGCGCCAGACTAGCGGGCATATACAATGAGCAGTTCTTC

j_gene: TRBJ2-7
len: 12
v_gene: TRBV5-3
abundance: -
d_gene: TRBD1
CDR3aa: CAKPGQGAEQYF
CDR3nt: TGTGCCAAACCGGGACAGGGAGCGGAGCAGTACTTC

j_gene: TRBJ2-5
len: 17
v_gene: TRBV7-8
abundance: -
d_gene: -
CDR3aa: CASSLVGGGASQETQYF
CDR3nt: TGTGCCAGCAGCTTAGTGGGCGGGGGCGCGAGTCAAGAGACCCAGTACTTC

j_gene: TRBJ2-2
len: 13
v_gene: TRBV7-8
abundance: -
d_gene: -
CDR3aa: CASSLDYTGELFF
CDR3nt: TGTGCCAGCAGCTTAGATTATACCGGGGAGCTGTTTTTT

j_gene: TRBJ1-1
len: 13
v_gene: TRBV28
abundance: -
d_gene: -
CDR3aa: CASSLTPPGNAFF
CDR3nt: TGTGCCAGCAGCTTGACCCCCCCAGGGAATGCTTTCTTT

j_gene: TRBJ2-1
len: 16
v_gene: TRBV19
abundance: -
d_gene: -
CDR3aa: CASKVTAASSYNEQFF
CDR3nt: TGTGCCAGTAAGGTGACGGCGGCCAGCTCCTACAATGAGCAGTTCTTC

j_gene: TRBJ2-5
len: 13
v_gene: TRBV5-6
abundance: -
d_gene: -
CDR3aa: CASSLVGRETQYF
CDR3nt: TGTGCCAGCAGCTTGGTTGGCAGGGAGACCCAGTACTTC

j_gene: TRBJ2-5
len: 13
v_gene: TRBV27
abundance: -
d_gene: -
CDR3aa: CASRILSQETQYF
CDR3nt: TGTGCCAGCAGAATCCTTTCCCAAGAGACCCAGTACTTC

j_gene: TRBJ2-1
len: 13
v_gene: TRBV11-2
abundance: -
d_gene: TRBD2
CDR3aa: CASKAGGYNEQFF
CDR3nt: TGTGCCAGCAAGGCGGGAGGCTACAATGAGCAGTTCTTC

j_gene: TRBJ2-5
len: 17
v_gene: TRBV5-1
abundance: -
d_gene: TRBD2
CDR3aa: CASSLGLAGAAEETQYF
CDR3nt: TGCGCCAGCAGCTTGGGACTAGCGGGAGCAGCGGAAGAGACCCAGTACTTC

j_gene: TRBJ2-1
len: 14
v_gene: TRBV5-1
abundance: -
d_gene: -
CDR3aa: CASSLVLGAGEQFF
CDR3nt: TGCGCCAGCAGCTTGGTTCTGGGGGCCGGTGAGCAGTTCTTC

j_gene: TRBJ1-5
len: 13
v_gene: TRBV10-1
abundance: -
d_gene: -
CDR3aa: CASSESRGQPQHF
CDR3nt: TGCGCCAGCAGTGAGTCGCGGGGACAGCCCCAGCATTTT